What follows are 20 T cell receptor beta chains derived from one specimen sequenced in a study of T cell responses to AZD1222 COVID-19 vaccine. Sequenced by immunoSEQ multiplex PCR; TCRdb stores in-frame clones only, minus some. Here the sample spans 150,000 to 200,000 clones, 85% to 95% being singletons. The specimen was peripheral blood, collected on day 0 of AZD1222 vaccination. The receptor set was obtained from an adult in good health.

V is TRBV28 and J is TRBJ2-7; 8 positions agree with TRBD1. With 4 bases clipped from V and 0 bases from J, the junction kept 20 bases outside the gene matches. This CDR3 contains 20 residues. Germline loops: CDR1 MDHEN, CDR2 SYDVKM. The CDR3 sequence is CASSSAGQGGIFGVSYEQYF. CDR3 in DNA: TGTGCCAGCAGTTCGGCCGGACAGGGCGGGATTTTTGGGGTCTCCTACGAGCAGTACTTC.

The rearrangement uses TRBV7-2 and TRBJ2-6, with TRBD1 matching over 8 bases. V lost 5 bases to trimming and J lost 8 bases; unmatched junction nucleotides: 8. The CDR3 runs 15 residues. CDR1 and CDR2 from the germline V gene are SGHTA and FQGNSA. The CDR3 nucleotides are TGTGCCAGCAGCCCTCAGGGGGCGGTGTCCAACGTCCTGACTTTC. It yields the protein CASSPQGAVSNVLTF.

This clone was detected once. The chain links TRBV7-9 to TRBJ2-5; the D is unclear. Per the germline V gene, CDR1 is SEHNR and CDR2 is FQNEAQ (reference sequence). With 5 bases removed from V and 4 bases from J, the gap between germline ends came to 11 bases. The CDR3 is 13 amino acids. This CDR3 is CASSLEAPETQYF. The CDR3 region has the DNA TGTGCCAGCAGCCTCGAGGCCCCAGAGACCCAGTACTTC.

This CDR3 is CASSPLGLGTEAFF. CDR3 sequence (DNA): TGTGCCAGCAGTCCTTTGGGATTGGGGACTGAAGCTTTCTTT. V gene TRBV2 combines with J gene TRBJ1-1; no clear D gene. Trimming stripped 5 bases from V and 5 bases from J, with 15 bases between. The CDR3 contains 14 residues. Germline values: CDR1 SNHLY, CDR2 FYNNEI. Together with reference TRBV2 and TRBJ1-1, the CDR3 gives the full variable domain: EPEVTQTPSHQVTQMGQEVILRCVPISNHLYFYWYRQILGQKVEFLVSFYNNEISEKSEIFDDQFSVERPDGSNFTLKIRSTKLEDSAMYFCASSPLGLGTEAFFGQGTRLTVV.

The CDR3 spells CASSLVGSAMGQPQHF. The CDR3 DNA is TGTGCCAGCAGCTTAGTGGGGAGTGCCATGGGGCAGCCCCAGCATTTT. The chain combines TRBV7-9 with TRBJ1-5, with no clear D. CDR3 length equals 16 residues. The V and J ends lost 1 base and 7 bases respectively, with 17 bases between them. CDR1 and CDR2 (germline): SEHNR, FQNEAQ (reference sequence).

The chain couples TRBV10-3 to TRBJ1-3; D possibly corresponds to TRBD1 (5 bases). CDR3 size: 19 residues. V lost 0 bases and J lost 0, with 18 bases in between. In germline, CDR1 is ENHRY, CDR2 SYGVKD. CDR3 bases: TGTGCCATCAGTGAGTCGCAGGGTTCGTCATTAGTCTCTGGAAACACCATATATTTT. Translated: CAISESQGSSLVSGNTIYF.

The chain carries TRBV28 and TRBJ1-1; D gene uncertain. The V end was cut by 5 bases, the J end by 5 bases, with 9 bases between. This CDR3 is built from 12 residues. Germline lookup yields CDR1 MDHEN and CDR2 SYDVKM. Here the CDR3 reads CASSRLRTEAFF. The CDR3, as DNA: TGTGCCAGCAGTCGGCTAAGAACTGAAGCTTTCTTT.

J is TRBJ1-2 and V is TRBV9, with D tentatively TRBD1 (6 bases). Trimming cost V 1 base and J 1 base, with 17 bases left between them. This CDR3 spans 17 amino acids. Germline loops: CDR1 SGDLS, CDR2 YYNGEE. The CDR3 here is CASSVTGTTSNNYGYTF. The CDR3 region has the DNA TGTGCCAGCAGCGTAACCGGGACAACTAGTAATAACTATGGCTACACCTTC.

The count of this clone is one. The chain links TRBV15 to TRBJ1-5; D gene uncertain. V was cut by 6 bases and J by 7 bases, with 13 bases left in between. Germline V gene sequence: CDR1 LNHNV, CDR2 YYDKDF (reference sequence). The length of the CDR3 is 13 residues. The CDR3 is CATSPGRRQPQHF. The DNA for the CDR3 is TGTGCCACCAGTCCAGGCAGAAGGCAGCCCCAGCATTTT.

The J gene is TRBJ2-3, the V gene TRBV25-1, with 7 positions matching TRBD2. The CDR3 extends over 15 amino acids. The V segment lost 1 base and the J segment 2 bases; nucleotides outside the gene matches: 3. Per the germline V gene, CDR1 is MGHDK and CDR2 is SYGVNS. The CDR3 loop reads CASSEWGGVTDTQYF. CDR3 coding DNA: TGTGCCAGCAGTGAATGGGGGGGGGTCACAGATACGCAGTATTTT.

The chain has TRBV19 and TRBJ1-6; no reliable D call. CDR1 LNHDA and CDR2 SQIVND come from the germline V gene (reference sequence). CDR3 length equals 13 residues. Trimming stripped 3 bases from V and 9 bases from J, with 9 bases between. The CDR3 coding sequence is TGTGCCAGTAGTATTAACGGCGGTTCACCCCTCCACTTT. Translation gives CASSINGGSPLHF.

The chain joins TRBV27 to TRBJ1-2; D may be TRBD1 (5 bases). V shed 3 bases and J shed 2 bases, with 16 bases lying between them. Germline V gene data show CDR1 as MNHEY and CDR2 as SMNVEV (reference sequence). This CDR3 region has 16 residues. DNA for the CDR3: TGTGCCAGCAGTTTGGGGATGACAGTTCCCAACTATGGCTACACCTTC. The encoded protein is CASSLGMTVPNYGYTF.

This clone has a single count. CDR3: CASSPTGQAEETQYF. In DNA, the CDR3 is TGCGCCAGCAGCCCCACGGGACAGGCAGAAGAGACCCAGTACTTC. J is TRBJ2-5 and V is TRBV4-1; 8 bases line up with TRBD1. J lost 3 bases, V lost 4 bases, and 7 bases had no gene match. The CDR3 covers 15 residues. Germline-derived CDR1 and CDR2 are MGHRA and YSYEKL.

The chain carries TRBV27 and TRBJ1-2, with 12 bases aligning to TRBD1. This CDR3 comprises 16 residues. Germline V CDR1 and CDR2: MNHEY, SMNVEV (reference sequence). V lost 5 bases and J lost 6; bases outside the gene matches: 10. The CDR3 region is CASSAYRDRGHHGYTF. The CDR3 bases are TGTGCCAGCAGTGCGTACCGGGACAGGGGGCATCATGGCTACACCTTC.

The chain joins TRBV2 to TRBJ1-5; D is unresolved. The CDR3 runs 13 residues. The germline CDR1 and CDR2 sequences are SNHLY and FYNNEI. Trimming stripped 6 bases from V and 2 bases from J, with 8 bases between. The CDR3 region is CASRDRRNQPQHF. The CDR3, as DNA: TGTGCCAGCAGGGACCGGCGCAATCAGCCCCAGCATTTT.

The chain joins TRBV4-2 to TRBJ2-1, with 7 bases lining up with TRBD1. Trimming at V came to 4 bases and at J to 0 bases, leaving 6 bases not matched to a gene. Germline CDR1 and CDR2: LGHNA and YNFKEQ. The CDR3 consists of 16 residues. CDR3 region: CASSLHPGGSYNEQFF. CDR3 DNA: TGTGCCAGCAGCCTTCACCCAGGGGGCTCCTACAATGAGCAGTTCTTC.

The genes are TRBV27 and TRBJ1-2; D might be TRBD1 (5 bases). The CDR3 spans 16 residues. Deletions cut 5 bases from V and 8 bases from J, with 24 bases between. Germline CDR1 MNHEY, CDR2 SMNVEV (reference sequence). For the CDR3, the DNA is TGTGCCAGCAGTCCACGTGGTTTGGGGACGGGGGGAGGCTACACCTTC. Translated: CASSPRGLGTGGGYTF.

V gene TRBV10-3 combines with J gene TRBJ1-2; 10 bases line up with TRBD1. The V segment lost 0 bases and the J segment 2 bases; nucleotides outside the gene matches: 6. Germline lookup yields CDR1 ENHRY and CDR2 SYGVKD. There are 17 residues in the CDR3. CDR3 sequence: CAISESKGQGENYGYTF. The CDR3 bases are TGTGCCATCAGTGAGTCGAAAGGACAGGGGGAGAACTATGGCTACACCTTC.

V is TRBV5-4 and J is TRBJ1-5; D is ambiguous. V was trimmed by 4 bases and J by 0 bases, leaving 8 bases between them. Germline values: CDR1 SGHNT, CDR2 YYREEE (reference sequence). The CDR3 totals 14 residues. The CDR3 DNA reads as TGTGCCAGCAGCCAAGTCTATAGCAATCAGCCCCAGCATTTT. Translation: CASSQVYSNQPQHF.

This chain joins TRBV6-5 and TRBJ1-5; 9 bases line up with TRBD1. V was pared by 6 bases and J by 9 bases, with 6 bases of the junction left unmatched. The CDR3 sequence is 13 residues long. The V gene's germline CDR1 is MNHEY and CDR2 SVGAGI. The CDR3 DNA reads TGTGCCAGCAGCCAGGGACAGGGCCGGCCCCAGCATTTT. Encoded protein: CASSQGQGRPQHF.